This T cell receptor (beta chain) is from a study of blood T cell repertoires in COVID-19. Study-level information: Acute and convalescent COVID-19 samples came from the United States, Italy and Spain. Nucleic acid was either cDNA or gDNA, and it came from T cells, B-cell-depleted T cells, or PBMCs.

The germline V gene has CDR1 MNHEY and CDR2 SVGAGI. Trimming cost V 4 bases and J 5 bases; bases outside gene matches: 3. The CDR3 sequence is 13 residues long. How the authors handled the data: Amplifying reference gene primers gave estimates of nucleated cell counts. Here immunoSEQ multiplex PCR was the method, and the copy in TCRdb shows in-frame clones only, minus some. For V, J and clone size, that table is used; D and trimming come from the DNA. The repertoire has approximately 250,000 clones, around 86% of them found once; the top ten carry approximately 5.3%. Seattle patients were enrolled during active infection and followed longitudinally.

This TCR derives from a woman between 55 and 75 years old with COVID-19, enrolled during active disease. This chain joins TRBV6-5 and TRBJ1-2, with TRBD1 matching 8 bases. The sample taken for sequencing was peripheral blood. The CDR3 reads CASSFDRGYGYTF. For the CDR3, the DNA is TGTGCCAGCAGTTTCGACAGGGGTTATGGCTACACCTTC.